The clone carrying this T cell receptor (beta chain) appeared once. Trimming shortened V by 5 bases and J by 0 bases, and 17 bases separated the two germline ends. This CDR3 is 17 amino acids long. Germline loops: CDR1 SGHAT, CDR2 FQNNGV. This sample stems from a study of blood T cell repertoires in COVID-19. Method: immunoSEQ multiplex PCR; TCRdb's copy keeps in-frame clones and lacks some. The data hold fewer than 25,000 clones, with 75% to 90% observed a single time. Sequencing input: peripheral blood. The receptor was isolated from a human donor with acute or convalescent COVID-19. The donor label of this sample is uncertain. The chain links TRBV11-2 to TRBJ1-3, with unresolved D. DNA of the CDR3: TGTGCCAGCAGCCCCCGTCCCAGGTTCCACTCTGGAAACACCATATATTTT. It yields the protein CASSPRPRFHSGNTIYF.